This T cell receptor beta chain was captured in a study of Ad26.COV2.S vaccination and SARS-CoV-2 variants. Study-wide points: The placebo group had lower spike-specific TCR breadth than the vaccine recipients did.

Treatment given: some 19 received Ad26.COV2.S at low or high dose, single or two shots; about 5 received placebo; per-sample allocation not given. Sampling happened 63 days after the first vaccine or placebo injection. At a Boston site, the person donating was an adult of 18-55 years. This vaccine is an Ad26 vector that expresses the Wuhan-strain SARS-CoV-2 spike. V was pared by 4 bases and J by 6 bases, with 18 bases between. CDR1 is KGHSY and CDR2 is FQNENV in the germline V gene. CDR3 size: 16 residues. Assay: immunoSEQ multiplex PCR; the TCRdb copy retains only in-frame clones and omits some. The table has 380,000 or so clones, around 89% seen once; the top ten hold about 5%. A remark on this clone: Its specificity is not known.

The sequencing used peripheral blood, collected in a trial of Ad26.COV2.S vaccine versus placebo. The rearrangement links TRBV16 to TRBJ1-4; possible D gene TRBD1, 6 bases. The origin of this receptor is a person between 18 and 59 years old who received the Ad26.COV2.S COVID-19 vaccine or a placebo. CDR3 loop: CASSPIDGGADEKLFF. CDR3 nucleotides: TGTGCCAGCAGCCCAATCGATGGGGGCGCCGATGAAAAACTGTTTTTT.